These T cell receptor beta chains were read from a single sample in a study of radiotherapy plus CTLA-4 blockade in lung cancer. The data were produced by immunoSEQ multiplex PCR, yet TCRdb's version contains in-frame clones alone and is incomplete. The data show around 90,000 clones, with approximately 83% seen just once and 0.65% to 0.9% held by the top ten. The sample in question was peripheral blood, obtained from a patient treated with radiotherapy plus ipilimumab. The source of these receptors is a human donor with non-small cell lung cancer who had stable disease on radiotherapy plus ipilimumab. The CDR3 runs from the conserved cysteine through the conserved F or W. Fields, in order: CDR3 DNA, CDR3 protein, D gene, clone size, J gene, V gene. A D gene is named only where the DNA matches it firmly. Size is omitted from some rows. Given values are once, few, many or a class for expanded clones.

TGTGCCAGCAGCTTAGCGGGGGAACAGGGGATTGGTGGCTACACCTTC	CASSLAGEQGIGGYTF	TRBD1	.	TRBJ1-2	TRBV7-2
TGCGCCAGCAGCCAGACTAGCGGGAACAATGAGCAGTTCTTC	CASSQTSGNNEQFF	TRBD2	.	TRBJ2-1	TRBV5-1
TGTGCCAGTAGTACTCTCGCCGGGACAGGGGGCAACGAGCAGTACTTC	CASSTLAGTGGNEQYF	TRBD1	.	TRBJ2-7	TRBV19
TGTGCCAGCAGCCCCGGACAGGGTCCGGACTATGGCTACACCTTC	CASSPGQGPDYGYTF	TRBD1	.	TRBJ1-2	TRBV4-2
TGCAGCGTTGACCAGGGGGGTAACTATGGCTACACCTTC	CSVDQGGNYGYTF	TRBD1	.	TRBJ1-2	TRBV29-1
TGCGCCAGCAGCTTGGGTTGGGGGCGAGGGGGCTACGAGCAGTACTTC	CASSLGWGRGGYEQYF	.	.	TRBJ2-7	TRBV5-1
TGTGCCATCAGTGACCATACAGAATGGGACGAGCAGTACTTC	CAISDHTEWDEQYF	.	.	TRBJ2-7	TRBV10-3
TGTGCCAGCAGCTTAGGGGGGGGCGGCAATCAGCCCCAGCATTTT	CASSLGGGGNQPQHF	.	.	TRBJ1-5	TRBV7-8
TGCGCCAGCAGCTTGGTTCCCAGGGGCACCGGGGAGCTGTTTTTT	CASSLVPRGTGELFF	.	once	TRBJ2-2	TRBV5-1
TGTGCCAGCAGCAACAGGGGGAACTATGGCTACACCTTC	CASSNRGNYGYTF	TRBD1	.	TRBJ1-2	TRBV11-3
TGTGCCAGCAGCTTAGCCCCCGGAACTGAAGCTTTCTTT	CASSLAPGTEAFF	.	.	TRBJ1-1	TRBV11-2
TGTGCCAGCTCACCACCGGGTGCGGGGGAGACCCAGTACTTC	CASSPPGAGETQYF	.	once	TRBJ2-5	TRBV18
TGTGCCAGTAGTATAGGCAGGGGCCGCTCTGGGGCCAACGTCCTGACTTTC	CASSIGRGRSGANVLTF	.	few	TRBJ2-6	TRBV19
TGTGCCAGCAGTTTGCAGGGGCCCCGGGCCCCCCTCCACTTT	CASSLQGPRAPLHF	.	.	TRBJ1-6	TRBV28
TGCGCCAGCAGCTTGCCGGGACAGGACAGAGAGCAGTTCTTC	CASSLPGQDREQFF	TRBD1	.	TRBJ2-1	TRBV10-1
TGTGCCATCAGACAGGGGAATTCACCCCTCCACTTT	CAIRQGNSPLHF	TRBD1	.	TRBJ1-6	TRBV10-3
TGTGCCAGCAGTTTACCAGGGCCCAGTACGCAGTATTTT	CASSLPGPSTQYF	.	.	TRBJ2-3	TRBV28
TGTGCCAGCAGTTTAAATGGACTCTACGAGCAGTACTTC	CASSLNGLYEQYF	.	.	TRBJ2-7	TRBV28
TGTGCCAGCAGCCTCACAGGGGTTAATGAAAAACTGTTTTTT	CASSLTGVNEKLFF	TRBD1	.	TRBJ1-4	TRBV2
TGTGCCAGCAGCGTAGCTTGGGGCAGGGGGGACCCCCTCCACTTT	CASSVAWGRGDPLHF	TRBD1	.	TRBJ1-6	TRBV9